This T cell receptor (beta chain) was captured in a study of T cells in Graves' hyperthyroidism and ophthalmopathy. Study results and caveats: The model's output predicted ophthalmopathy at a median of 6.5 months prior to onset.

This clonotype was observed many times. The antigen is unknown. RNA transcripts gave rise to amplified TCR beta CDR3 regions. A first-round RT-PCR of the TCR CDR3 used the HTBI primer set. TCRdb redid the calling of the multiplex PCR reads with MiXCR, one entry per CDR3 protein. In the table there are about half a million distinct CDR3 sequences, approximately 16% of which are singletons. Active moderate-to-severe ophthalmopathy, Clinical Activity Score at least 3, NOSPECS at least 4, under 3 months' duration. The PBMCs were taken from about 9.7 ml of fresh peripheral blood. The sequencing sample was made of blood. The receptor was derived from a woman aged 30 to 39 with Graves' ophthalmopathy.

CDR3 bases: TGTGCCAGCAGTACGGGAGGGATCCCTGAAGCTTTCTTT. Translated: CASSTGGIPEAFF. The chain uses TRBV2 and TRBJ1-1; D not certain. Germline CDR1 and CDR2: SNHLY and FYNNEI. This CDR3 comprises 13 residues. V was shortened by 5 bases and J by 6 bases, with 13 bases between the two germline ends. Full variable domain (remainder filled in from reference TRBV2 and TRBJ1-1): EPEVTQTPSHQVTQMGQEVILRCVPISNHLYFYWYRQILGQKVEFLVSFYNNEISEKSEIFDDQFSVERPDGSNFTLKIRSTKLEDSAMYFCASSTGGIPEAFFGQGTRLTVV.